These 28 T cell receptor beta chains were all obtained from the same sample, sequenced in a study of tumor-infiltrating lymphocytes in primary liver carcinoma (dated by TCRdb to the late 2010s). Without any cell sorting, total RNA and DNA were extracted together from roughly 21-30 mg of bulk tissue using the AllPrep DNA/RNA mini kit. The instrument was an Illumina HiSeq 2500. Using a constant-region primer and ProtoScript II reverse transcriptase, TCRbeta-specific cDNA was reverse-transcribed from approximately 0.55 ug total RNA. TCRbeta libraries were built with three nested multiplex PCR rounds, a slightly modified ARM-PCR procedure. Each of the first two PCR rounds ran for about 10 cycles using multiplex TRBV1-TRBV30 forward primers together with a Cbeta reverse primer. The raw public reads went through TCRdb reprocessing: fastp at Q25, MiXCR clone calling, in-frame beta chains kept. Records with the same CDR3 protein are collapsed into one entry carrying the most frequent genes and DNA. The sample yields over 95,000 distinct CDR3 sequences; 69% were counted once. The ten top clones hold 9.5% of the sample.

Sequences were obtained from liver tumor tissue from sampling region 5. What this sample's cell subset or site label stands for: tumor region T5, tumor centre. The source is a woman aged 60-75 years with primary liver carcinoma and hepatitis B virus infection.

A word on this clonotype: A junction end diverges from the germline sequence, so it may reflect a read error. The J gene is TRBJ2-3, the V gene TRBV11-2; D is perhaps TRBD2 (7 bases). The CDR3 is 15 residues long. Germline CDR1 SGHAT, CDR2 FQNNGV. The DNA for the CDR3 is TGTGGCAGCAGCCGGGGGGCTGGGAGCACAGATACGCAGTATTTT. Translation: CGSSRGAGSTDTQYF.

This clonotype was observed at least ten times. The J gene is TRBJ2-3, the V gene TRBV28; no clear D. Germline-derived CDR1 and CDR2 are MDHEN and SYDVKM. The V end was cut by 6 bases, the J end by 1 base, with 14 bases between. This CDR3 region has 15 residues. DNA for the CDR3: TGTGCCAGCAGCGTACCGGGCCGCGGCACAGATACGCAGTATTTT. This codes for CASSVPGRGTDTQYF.

Points on this clonotype: A read error may produce the germline difference seen at one junction end. The chain couples TRBV11-2 to TRBJ1-1; D remains ambiguous. The CDR3 has 12 residues. CDR1 SGHAT and CDR2 FQNNGV come from the germline V gene. CDR3 region: CGSSLLRTEAFF. CDR3 DNA: TGTGGCAGCAGCCTATTGAGGACTGAAGCTTTCTTT.

This clonotype has only one observation. The junction departs from germline at one end; a sequencing error may be responsible. CDR3 nucleotides: TGCGCCAGCAGCCTTACTAGAGCGAACACCGGGGGGCTGTTTTTT. Its protein is CASSLTRANTGGLFF. The V call is TRBV11-2, the J call TRBJ2-2; weak D call: TRBD2 (6 bases). In germline, CDR1 is SGHAT, CDR2 FQNNGV. The CDR3 is 15 residues long.

Concerning this clonotype itself: Given the absence of the conserved phenylalanine or tryptophan at the CDR3 end, a read error is likely. It is unclear where the CDR3 begins or ends on the DNA, so no DNA is shown, and the CDR3 is as TCRdb lists it. The CDR3 loop reads CSVAGQGMGQPQHL. The chain uses TRBV29-1 and TRBJ1-5; the table's D call of TRBD1 was not tested on the DNA. The CDR3 is 14 amino acids in total, end residues counted. Germline lookup yields CDR1 SQVTM and CDR2 ANQGSEA.

Points on this clonotype: Relative to the germline gene, one junction end is altered; a read error may explain this. This sequence joins TRBV28 and TRBJ1-5; 9 nucleotides agree with TRBD1. The CDR3 has 15 residues. Germline V CDR1 and CDR2: MDHEN, SYDVKM. The CDR3 nucleotides read TGTGTCAGCAGTCCCGGGACAGGGAGCAATCAGCCCCAGCATTTT. Protein sequence: CVSSPGTGSNQPQHF.

This clonotype was observed many times. This chain connects TRBV5-6 to TRBJ2-7; 7 bases map to TRBD2. The V segment lost 7 bases and the J segment 3 bases; nucleotides outside the gene matches: 16. This CDR3 contains 16 residues. Germline values: CDR1 SGHDT, CDR2 YYEEEE. CDR3 bases: TGTGCCAGCCGTCGTCGAAGGGCGGGAGTGGGCTACGAGCAGTACTTC. Translated, it gives CASRRRRAGVGYEQYF.

To note about this clonotype: The junction departs from the called germline gene at one end, perhaps through a read error. V gene TRBV18 combines with J gene TRBJ2-3; 8 bases are a match to TRBD1. Germline CDR1 is KGHSH and CDR2 is LQKENI. The CDR3 covers 14 residues. CDR3 sequence: CASSLGQDTDTQYF. The CDR3 DNA follows: TGTGCCAGCTCTCTGGGACAGGACACAGACACGCAGTATTTT. Filled out from reference TRBV18 and TRBJ2-3, the complete variable domain reads NAGVMQNPRHLVRRRGQEARLRCSPMKGHSHVYWYRQLPEEGLKFMVYLQKENIIDESGMPKERFSAEFPKEGPSILRIQQVVRGDSAAYFCASSLGQDTDTQYFGPGTRLTVL.

The V and J genes are TRBV2 and TRBJ1-4; unclear D gene. The V gene's germline CDR1 is SNHLY and CDR2 FYNNEI. CDR3 length equals 15 residues. Between the trimmed V and J ends, which lost 6 bases and 4 bases, there was a span of 15 bases. The CDR3 nucleotides read TGTGCCAGCAGGGCCGGGATAGCAAGTAATGAAAAACTGTTTTTT. This encodes CASRAGIASNEKLFF.

As to this clonotype: One end of the junction is discordant with germline, which a read error may explain. This chain connects TRBV6-6 to TRBJ2-1; TRBD2 agrees at 14 bases. This CDR3 is 17 amino acids long. The V gene's germline CDR1 is MNHNY and CDR2 SVGAGI (reference sequence). CDR3 nucleotide sequence: TGTGGCAGCAGTGCCGGGACTAGCGGGAGCTGGGTCGATGAGCAGTGCTTC. This encodes CGSSAGTSGSWVDEQCF.

This clonotype has more than one count but fewer than ten. One end of the junction does not line up with germline, which may come from a read error. The V and J genes are TRBV2 and TRBJ2-3; D unresolved. This CDR3 has 11 amino acids. CDR1 is SNHLY, CDR2 FYNNEI, per germline. The CDR3 protein is CAGSSTDTQYF. Here the CDR3 DNA reads TGTGCCGGCAGTTCTACAGATACGCAGTATTTT.

This clonotype was detected a few times. CDR3 in DNA: TGTGCCAGCAGTTTCCCGACAGGGCCTGACCAGCCCCAGCATTTT. This gives the protein CASSFPTGPDQPQHF. The gene calls are TRBV28 and TRBJ1-5; 7 nucleotides align to TRBD1. From germline, CDR1 is MDHEN and CDR2 SYDVKM. V lost 3 bases and J lost 7; bases outside the gene matches: 9. The length of the CDR3 is 15 residues.

In regard to this clonotype: Here the CDR3 omits its conserved ending phenylalanine or tryptophan, so a read error is the likely source. The CDR3 DNA reads TGTGCCTGCAGCTTGGGTGGCAATCAGCCCCAGCATTAT. As protein: CACSLGGNQPQHY. The chain joins TRBV7-8 to TRBJ1-5; D gene uncertain. The CDR3 runs to 13 residues. Germline CDR1 SGHVS, CDR2 FQNEAQ.

V is TRBV6-1 and J is TRBJ2-1, with 7 bases matching TRBD2. Germline CDR1 and CDR2: MNHNS and SASEGT. The CDR3 is 16 residues long. V lost 10 bases, J lost 2 bases, and 14 bases stayed unmatched. CDR3 sequence: CATSDPSGRAYNEQFF. Written as DNA, the CDR3 is TGTGCCACTTCAGACCCTAGCGGTAGAGCCTACAATGAGCAGTTCTTC.

This clonotype was recorded a few times. A read error may be the cause here, since a much bigger clone is one base away. CDR3 nucleotides: TGTGCCAGCAGTTACCTAGCGGGAGAAAGGTACGAGCAGTACTTC. Translated, it gives CASSYLAGERYEQYF. The V call is TRBV6-5, the J call TRBJ2-7; 10 bases agree with TRBD2. Germline CDR1 MNHEY, CDR2 SVGAGI. Unmatched junction bases numbered 5, after V lost 2 bases and J lost 4 bases. This CDR3 spans 15 amino acids.

Concerning this clonotype: Being one base from a much bigger clone, this may be a read error. The genes are TRBV5-4 and TRBJ2-1, with TRBD2 matching over 11 bases. Looked up from germline, CDR1 is SGHNT and CDR2 is YYREEE (reference sequence). This CDR3 contains 15 residues. The CDR3 sequence is CVSRPGTSGNNEQFF. The CDR3 coding sequence is TGTGTCAGCAGGCCCGGGACTAGCGGTAACAATGAGCAGTTCTTC. The full variable domain, rest sourced from reference TRBV5-4 and TRBJ2-1, is ETGVTQSPTHLIKTRGQQVTLRCSSQSGHNTVSWYQQALGQGPQFIFQYYREEENGRGNFPPRFSGLQFPNYSSELNVNALELDDSALYLCVSRPGTSGNNEQFFGPGTRLTVL.

To note about this clonotype: A much more abundant neighbour one base away suggests this may be a read error. The J gene is TRBJ2-7, the V gene TRBV2, with D unresolved. CDR1 and CDR2 from the germline V gene are SNHLY and FYNNEI. The CDR3 loop spans 12 amino acids. CDR3 bases: TGTGCCAGCATTTTAAGCTCCTTCGAGCAGTACTTC. Translating it yields CASILSSFEQYF.

As to this clonotype: The junction shows a germline mismatch at one end, possibly a read error. The rearrangement links TRBV11-3 to TRBJ2-3; D is possibly TRBD1 (5 bases). CDR1 is SGHNT, CDR2 YENEEA, per germline. The CDR3 sequence is 14 residues long. As DNA, the CDR3 is TGTGCCGGTAGCTTAAGGACAACCACAGATATGCAGTATTTT. This encodes CAGSLRTTTDMQYF.

Turning to this clonotype: The CDR3 does not close with the conserved phenylalanine or tryptophan, likely indicating a read error. The J gene is TRBJ2-7, the V gene TRBV29-1; no reliable D call. This CDR3 has 12 residues. CDR1 SQVTM and CDR2 ANQGSEA come from the germline V gene. The V end was cut by 6 bases, the J end by 2 bases, with 11 bases between. The CDR3 DNA reads as TGCAGCGTCTCCTCGGGCCCCTACGAGCAGTACATC. This encodes CSVSSGPYEQYI.

In its sample, this clonotype was seen once. Mismatch with germline at one junction end may stem from a read error. The rearrangement links TRBV11-2 to TRBJ2-1; maybe TRBD2 (5 bases). From germline, CDR1 is SGHAT and CDR2 FQNNGV. The length of the CDR3 is 14 residues. CDR3 sequence: CASSRGLAENEQLF. Written as DNA, the CDR3 is TGTGCCAGCAGCCGTGGACTGGCCGAGAATGAGCAGCTCTTC.

This clonotype ranks as medium-sized. The V gene is TRBV11-2, the J gene TRBJ2-2, with D perhaps assigned TRBD1 or TRBD2 (5 bases each). This CDR3 comprises 15 residues. V gave up 5 bases and J gave up 4 bases, with 14 bases separating them. CDR1 and CDR2 from the germline V gene are SGHAT and FQNNGV. DNA for the CDR3: TGTGCCAGCAGCCACGGGGCTAGTGGCACCGGGGAGCTGTTTTTT. Protein: CASSHGASGTGELFF.

With regard to this clonotype: It is likely a read error, because the conserved phenylalanine at the end of the CDR3 is missing. The chain uses TRBV4-1 and TRBJ2-1; 10 nucleotides align to TRBD1. Germline values: CDR1 MGHRA, CDR2 YSYEKL. The CDR3 extends over 15 amino acids. V lost 8 bases to trimming and J lost 7 bases; unmatched junction nucleotides: 11. CDR3 DNA: TGCGCCAGCTGTCAAGCAGACAGGGGGCGGAATGAGCAGTTCTTA. Translating it yields CASCQADRGRNEQFL.

This clonotype was detected a few times. This chain connects TRBV28 to TRBJ1-4; possible D gene TRBD1, 5 bases. Between the trimmed V and J ends, which lost 6 bases and 0 bases, there was a span of 8 bases. In germline, CDR1 is MDHEN, CDR2 SYDVKM. The CDR3 extends over 14 amino acids. The CDR3 bases are TGTGCCAGCAGCGGGACCTCAACTAATGAAAAACTGTTTTTT. Protein: CASSGTSTNEKLFF.

About this clonotype: A junction end diverges from the germline sequence, so it may reflect a read error. V gene TRBV6-1 combines with J gene TRBJ1-5, with 9 bases lining up with TRBD1. CDR1 is MNHNS and CDR2 is SASEGT in the germline V gene. The CDR3 has 15 amino acids. The CDR3: CANRLTGGSNQPQHF. The CDR3 coding sequence is TGTGCCAACAGGCTGACAGGGGGTAGCAATCAGCCCCAGCATTTC.

As for this clonotype: The junction shows a germline mismatch at one end, possibly a read error. The chain carries TRBV5-4 and TRBJ2-7, with 7 nucleotides matching TRBD1. Germline values: CDR1 SGHNT, CDR2 YYREEE (reference sequence). This CDR3 spans 12 amino acids. For the CDR3, the DNA is TGTGTCAGCAGCCGAGACAGGGACGAGCAGTACTTC. Translation: CVSSRDRDEQYF.

CDR3 coding DNA: TGTGCCAGCACCCTCCCGGGCAGGGGGGTATGGGGATACACCGGGGAGCTGTTTTTT. It yields the protein CASTLPGRGVWGYTGELFF. This chain uses TRBV7-9 with TRBJ2-2; TRBD1 might be the D (7 bases). CDR1 is SEHNR, CDR2 FQNEAQ, per germline (reference sequence). CDR3 length: 19 amino acids. The V gene lost 7 bases and the J gene lost 3 bases, with 27 bases spanning the gap.

This clonotype has more than one count but fewer than ten. Germline is not matched at one junction end, which may reflect a read error. This sequence joins TRBV11-2 and TRBJ2-7, with a possible D match to TRBD1 (6 bases). The CDR3 runs 15 residues. The germline gives CDR1 SGHAT, CDR2 FQNNGV. The DNA for the CDR3 is TGTGACAGCAGGCCAAACATTCGGGACAACTACGAGCTGTACTTC. Its protein is CDSRPNIRDNYELYF. The full variable domain, its missing parts supplied by reference TRBV11-2 and TRBJ2-7, is EAGVAQSPRYKIIEKRQSVAFWCNPISGHATLYWYQQILGQGPKLLIQFQNNGVVDDSQLPKDRFSAERLKGVDSTLKIQPAKLEDSAVYLCDSRPNIRDNYELYFGPGTRLTVT.

This clonotype has at least ten counts. The DNA for the CDR3 is TGTGCCAGCAGTTACTCGAGCCCTTTTATCGGGAGGGCCTCCTACGAGCAGTACTTC. Translated: CASSYSSPFIGRASYEQYF. The chain couples TRBV6-5 to TRBJ2-7; 8 bases map to TRBD2. The ends lost 0 bases at V and 0 bases at J; junction bases unmatched: 13. CDR1 and CDR2 from the germline V gene are MNHEY and SVGAGI. This CDR3 has 19 amino acids.